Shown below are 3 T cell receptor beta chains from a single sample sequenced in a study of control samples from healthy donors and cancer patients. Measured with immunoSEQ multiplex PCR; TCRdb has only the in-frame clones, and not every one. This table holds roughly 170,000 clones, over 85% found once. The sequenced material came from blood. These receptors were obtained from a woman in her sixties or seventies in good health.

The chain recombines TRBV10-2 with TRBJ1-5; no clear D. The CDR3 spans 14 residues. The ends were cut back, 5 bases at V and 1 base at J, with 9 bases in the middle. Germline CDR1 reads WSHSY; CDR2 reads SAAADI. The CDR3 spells CASSTDGSNQPQHF. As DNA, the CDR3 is TGCGCCAGCAGTACGGACGGAAGCAATCAGCCCCAGCATTTT.

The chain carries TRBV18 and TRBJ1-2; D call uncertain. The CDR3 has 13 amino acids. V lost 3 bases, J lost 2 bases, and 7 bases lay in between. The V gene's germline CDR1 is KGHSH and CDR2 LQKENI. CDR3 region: CASSPTLNYGYTF. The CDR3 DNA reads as TGTGCCAGCTCACCGACACTGAACTATGGCTACACCTTC.

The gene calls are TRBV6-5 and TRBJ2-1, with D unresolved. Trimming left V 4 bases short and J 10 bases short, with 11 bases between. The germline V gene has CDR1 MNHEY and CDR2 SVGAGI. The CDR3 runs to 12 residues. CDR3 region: CASSLSRGEQFF. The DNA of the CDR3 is TGTGCCAGCAGTTTATCCCGTGGCGAGCAGTTCTTC.